This T cell receptor (beta chain) stems from a study of T cells of healthy individuals listed by TCRdb under 2018. In the germline V gene, CDR1 corresponds to SGHTA and CDR2 to FQGNSA. V lost 5 bases and J lost 6 bases; the stretch between them is 11 bases long. From the cysteine through the phenylalanine, the CDR3 covers 13 amino acids. The read is trimmed to its CDR3 DNA, 39 bases read in frame from base 1. This clonotype was observed a handful of times. The antigen this receptor binds is unknown. Base qualities are not at hand, and no much larger clone is one base apart. The library was produced with 5' RACE. Reads for this sample came from an Illumina MiSeq. Through fastp at Q25 and MiXCR, TCRdb rebuilt clones from the public reads, retaining in-frame beta chains. Each record represents a unique CDR3 protein, reported with the most common genes and DNA among its rows. The sample includes around 63,000 distinct CDR3 sequences, with about 17% observed a single time. The ten largest account for about 4.7% of the sample.

This clonotype originated in a human donor in good health. The chain is made from TRBV7-2 and TRBJ2-1, with the D gene not clear enough to name. Read as DNA, the sequence is TGTGCCAGCAGCCACAGTTGGGGCAATGAGCAGTTCTTC. Its translation reads: CASSHSWGNEQFF.